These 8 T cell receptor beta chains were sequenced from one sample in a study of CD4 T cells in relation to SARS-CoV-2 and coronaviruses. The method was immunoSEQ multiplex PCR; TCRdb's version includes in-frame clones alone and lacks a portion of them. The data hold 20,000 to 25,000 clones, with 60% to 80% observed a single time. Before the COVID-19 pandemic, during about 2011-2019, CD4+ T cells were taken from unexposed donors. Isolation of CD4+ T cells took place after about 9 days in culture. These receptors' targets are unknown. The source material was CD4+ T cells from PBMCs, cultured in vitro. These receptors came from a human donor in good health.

The DNA for the CDR3 is TGTGCCAGCAGCATCAACCCTGGTGGGGTCACTGAAGCTTTCTTT. This gives the protein CASSINPGGVTEAFF. The chain recombines TRBV11-2 with TRBJ1-1; no clear D gene. CDR1 and CDR2 from the germline V gene are SGHAT and FQNNGV. The CDR3 consists of 15 residues. V was clipped by 5 bases and J by 4 bases, with 17 bases between them.

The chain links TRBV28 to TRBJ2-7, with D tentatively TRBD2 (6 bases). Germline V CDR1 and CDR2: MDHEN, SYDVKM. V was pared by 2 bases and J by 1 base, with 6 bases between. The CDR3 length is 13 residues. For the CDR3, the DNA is TGTGCCAGCAGTTTAGGGGGGTCCTACGAGCAGTACTTC. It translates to CASSLGGSYEQYF.

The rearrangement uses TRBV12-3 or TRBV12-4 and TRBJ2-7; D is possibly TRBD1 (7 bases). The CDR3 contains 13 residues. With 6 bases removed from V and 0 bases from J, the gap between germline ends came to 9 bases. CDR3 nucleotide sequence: TGTGCCAGCAGGCGGGACAGCTCCTACGAGCAGTACTTC. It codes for CASRRDSSYEQYF.

DNA for the CDR3: TGTGCCAGCAGTCCACTAGGGACCCAGTACTTC. The encoded protein is CASSPLGTQYF. This chain uses TRBV6-5 with TRBJ2-5; a weak D match, TRBD2 (5 bases). Between the trimmed V and J ends, which lost 5 bases and 7 bases, there was a span of 8 bases. This CDR3 is built from 11 residues. Germline V gene sequence: CDR1 MNHEY, CDR2 SVGAGI.

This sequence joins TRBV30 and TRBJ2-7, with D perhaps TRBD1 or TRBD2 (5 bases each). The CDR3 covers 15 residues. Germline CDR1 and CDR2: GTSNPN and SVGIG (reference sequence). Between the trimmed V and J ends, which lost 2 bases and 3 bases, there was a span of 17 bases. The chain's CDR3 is CAWSPLGTVIYEQYF. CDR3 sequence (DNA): TGTGCCTGGAGTCCCCTCGGGACGGTGATCTACGAGCAGTACTTC.

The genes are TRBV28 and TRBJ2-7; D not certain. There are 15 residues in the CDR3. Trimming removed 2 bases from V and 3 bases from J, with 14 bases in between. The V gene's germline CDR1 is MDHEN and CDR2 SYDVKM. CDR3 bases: TGTGCCAGCAGTTTAGGGTTGGCAGTGAGCTACGAGCAGTACTTC. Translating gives CASSLGLAVSYEQYF.

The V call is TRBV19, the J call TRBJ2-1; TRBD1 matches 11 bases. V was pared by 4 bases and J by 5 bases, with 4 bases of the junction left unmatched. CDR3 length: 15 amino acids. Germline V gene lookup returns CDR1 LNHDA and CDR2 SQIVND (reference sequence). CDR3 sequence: CASSKDRGRNNEQFF. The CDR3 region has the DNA TGTGCCAGTAGTAAGGACAGGGGGCGCAACAATGAGCAGTTCTTC.

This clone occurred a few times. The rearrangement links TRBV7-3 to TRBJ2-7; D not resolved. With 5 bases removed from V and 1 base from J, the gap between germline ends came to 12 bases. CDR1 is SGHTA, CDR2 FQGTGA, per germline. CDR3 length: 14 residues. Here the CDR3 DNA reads TGTGCCAGCAGCCCCTCCTCCACATCCTACGAGCAGTACTTC. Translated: CASSPSSTSYEQYF. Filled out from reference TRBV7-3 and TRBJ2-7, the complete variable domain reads GAGVSQTPSNKVTEKGKYVELRCDPISGHTALYWYRQSLGQGPEFLIYFQGTGAADDSGLPNDRFFAVRPEGSVSTLKIQRTERGDSAVYLCASSPSSTSYEQYFGPGTRLTVT.